The 13 T cell receptor beta chains below were found in one sample sequenced in a study of blood T cell repertoires in COVID-19 (dated by TCRdb to the early 2020s). Libraries were prepared through the immunoSEQ multiplex PCR assay. Entries here come from immuneACCESS through TCRdb and include only in-frame sequences with V and J called. Some clones fail to appear in such tables; in the studies checked, an unresolved V gene covers under half of the shortfall, and the cause of the remainder is unknown. The sample profile shows 200,000 to 250,000 clones; around 80% of them were found once. Less than 6% of the sample comes from the top ten. The sequenced material came from peripheral blood. Receptors originate from a woman aged 70-85 years with acute or convalescent COVID-19.

The rearrangement uses TRBV19 and TRBJ2-1; 8 bases fit TRBD1. CDR3 length equals 16 residues. Trimming cost V 5 bases and J 3 bases; bases outside gene matches: 9. Germline V gives CDR1 LNHDA, CDR2 SQIVND (reference sequence). In DNA, the CDR3 is TGTGCCAGTAGTCCCTGGACAGGGCAACTCTACAATGAGCAGTTCTTC. This encodes CASSPWTGQLYNEQFF.

The V and J genes are TRBV28 and TRBJ1-1, with D unresolved. Per germline, CDR1 MDHEN and CDR2 SYDVKM. The CDR3 covers 15 residues. With 4 bases removed from V and 1 base from J, the gap between germline ends came to 13 bases. The CDR3 loop is CASSSEDGENTEAFF. DNA for the CDR3: TGTGCCAGCAGTTCCGAGGACGGGGAGAACACTGAAGCTTTCTTT.

This chain's CDR3 is CASSSGTLHTGELFF. CDR3 DNA sequence: TGTGCCAGCAGTTCTGGGACTCTACACACCGGGGAGCTGTTTTTT. This sequence joins TRBV28 and TRBJ2-2; tentatively, D is TRBD2 (6 bases). The CDR3 loop spans 15 amino acids. CDR1 is MDHEN and CDR2 is SYDVKM in the germline V gene. The V and J ends lost 4 bases and 3 bases respectively, with 12 bases between them.

This chain joins TRBV5-1 and TRBJ2-3, with unresolved D. The CDR3 contains 12 residues. From germline, CDR1 is SGHRS and CDR2 YFSETQ. V lost 0 bases and J 4 bases, leaving 3 bases between the germline ends. CDR3 DNA sequence: TGCGCCAGCAGCTTGGCGTCAGATACGCAGTATTTT. Residues: CASSLASDTQYF.

The chain employs TRBV2 and TRBJ1-1; D unclear. Germline values: CDR1 SNHLY, CDR2 FYNNEI. V lost 2 bases and J lost 4, with 14 bases in between. There are 15 residues in the CDR3. As DNA, the CDR3 is TGTGCCAGCAGTGAATGGGGTATAGCGACCACTGAAGCTTTCTTT. Protein product: CASSEWGIATTEAFF. The full variable domain, completed using reference TRBV2 and TRBJ1-1, is EPEVTQTPSHQVTQMGQEVILRCVPISNHLYFYWYRQILGQKVEFLVSFYNNEISEKSEIFDDQFSVERPDGSNFTLKIRSTKLEDSAMYFCASSEWGIATTEAFFGQGTRLTVV.

The chain couples TRBV11-2 to TRBJ2-5; 11 bases match TRBD2. V shed 4 bases, J shed 4 bases, and the junction held 2 bases outside the gene matches. In germline, CDR1 is SGHAT, CDR2 FQNNGV. The CDR3 runs to 14 residues. The CDR3 bases are TGTGCCAGCAGCTCTGGACTAGCGGGAGAGACCCAGTACTTC. Protein: CASSSGLAGETQYF.

This chain joins TRBV12-5 and TRBJ2-3; TRBD2 aligns across 13 bases. Per the germline V gene, CDR1 is LGHNT and CDR2 is FRNRAP. Unmatched junction bases numbered 7, after V lost 5 bases and J lost 8 bases. There are 15 residues in the CDR3. CDR3 sequence (DNA): TGTGCTAGTGGTCCAGGGACTAGCGGGATTGCTACGCAGTATTTT. Amino acid sequence: CASGPGTSGIATQYF.

The chain couples TRBV7-2 to TRBJ2-1; 8 bases match TRBD2. The trim removed 6 bases at V and 4 bases at J, leaving 8 bases unmatched. The CDR3 sequence is 15 residues long. Germline V lookup: CDR1 SGHTA, CDR2 FQGNSA. The chain's CDR3 is CASSSGTSMYNEQFF. The CDR3 DNA reads as TGTGCCAGCAGTTCCGGGACTAGTATGTACAATGAGCAGTTCTTC.

To note about this clone: One end of the junction does not line up with germline, which may come from a read error. The V call is TRBV29-1, the J call TRBJ1-3; D gene uncertain. The CDR3 has 12 amino acids. The V gene's germline CDR1 is SQVTM and CDR2 ANQGSEA. CDR3 sequence: CSVRGSGYTIYF. The CDR3 region has the DNA TGCAGCGTTCGAGGGAGTGGATACACCATATATTTT.

The rearrangement links TRBV4-1 to TRBJ1-1; possibly TRBD1 for D (5 bases). CDR1 MGHRA and CDR2 YSYEKL come from the germline V gene. CDR3 size: 15 residues. Trimming cost V 4 bases and J 0 bases, with 12 bases left between them. CDR3 in amino acids: CASSRSWTLNTEAFF. The CDR3 DNA sequence: TGCGCCAGCAGCCGTAGTTGGACATTGAACACTGAAGCTTTCTTT.

The count of this clone is one. CDR3 DNA: TGTGCCAGCAGAGGGGACAGCTACGAGCAGTACTTC. It translates to CASRGDSYEQYF. The chain is built from TRBV25-1 and TRBJ2-7; 7 bases are shared with TRBD1. V gave up 6 bases and J gave up 3 bases; unmatched junction bases: 2. Germline assignment: CDR1 MGHDK and CDR2 SYGVNS. The CDR3 contains 12 residues.

The chain combines TRBV3-1 (or the pseudogene TRBV3-2) with TRBJ2-5; D is perhaps TRBD1 (7 bases). V was shortened by 4 bases and J by 4 bases, with 25 bases between the two germline ends. Germline CDR1 and CDR2: LGHDT and YNNKEL (reference sequence). This CDR3 spans 18 amino acids. The CDR3 DNA follows: TGTGCCAGCAGCCCACAATGGGGGGCAGGGGGAGCGGGAGAGACCCAGTACTTC. This codes for CASSPQWGAGGAGETQYF.

V and J are TRBV24-1 and TRBJ2-3; perhaps TRBD2 as D (6 bases). The V end was cut by 3 bases, the J end by 5 bases, with 14 bases between. The CDR3 spans 15 residues. Germline V gene sequence: CDR1 KGHDR, CDR2 SFDVKD. CDR3 in amino acids: CATSDRLGGVDTQYF. As DNA, the CDR3 is TGTGCCACCAGTGATCGGCTAGGAGGGGTAGATACGCAGTATTTT.